These 24 T cell receptor beta chains were sequenced from one sample in a study of blood T cells in healthy people across ages. A second PCR, run for 7 to 11 cycles, used a sample-barcoded 5' primer plus a J-beta primer mix. A single record per CDR3 protein comes from TCRdb applying MiXCR to the 5' RACE reads. The sample lists around 900,000 distinct CDR3 sequences, about 28% occurring once. Sequencing used blood. The receptors were gathered from a woman of 80 years or more in good health.

This clonotype was detected many times. The V call is TRBV11-1, the J call TRBJ2-1; 13 nucleotides match TRBD2. V lost 5 bases and J lost 9; bases outside the gene matches: 10. Germline CDR1 SGHAT, CDR2 FQDESV (reference sequence). The CDR3 extends over 16 amino acids. CDR3 loop: CASSKLAGGPDTEQFF. DNA of the CDR3: TGTGCCAGCAGCAAACTAGCGGGGGGGCCTGATACTGAGCAGTTCTTC.

This clonotype was observed many times. This sequence joins TRBV5-1 and TRBJ2-1; TRBD2 is a possible D gene (5 bases). V was cut by 3 bases and J by 7 bases, with 14 bases left in between. In germline, CDR1 is SGHRS, CDR2 YFSETQ. The CDR3 runs 14 residues. CDR3 loop: CASSSGSPGNEQFF. In nucleotides, the CDR3 is TGCGCCAGCAGCTCCGGCAGTCCGGGAAATGAGCAGTTCTTC.

This clonotype was detected many times. The V call is TRBV4-3, the J call TRBJ1-4; maybe TRBD1 (5 bases). Trimming removed 4 bases from V and 5 bases from J, with 14 bases in between. The CDR3 extends over 15 amino acids. The germline V gene encodes CDR1 LGHNA and CDR2 YSLEER. The CDR3 DNA is TGCGCCAGCAGCCGTATCGGGACCGAGAATGAAAAACTGTTTTTT. Protein sequence: CASSRIGTENEKLFF.

This clonotype was observed at least ten times. This sequence joins TRBV25-1 and TRBJ2-1; the D gene is possibly TRBD1 (5 bases). Trimming removed 5 bases from V and 7 bases from J, with 12 bases in between. The CDR3 spans 13 residues. Per germline, CDR1 MGHDK and CDR2 SYGVNS. The CDR3 DNA follows: TGTGCCAGCAGTTACTTCTCAGGGAATGAGCAGTTCTTC. Translating gives CASSYFSGNEQFF.

This clonotype was detected many times. The rearrangement uses TRBV7-2 and TRBJ2-5, with 9 bases aligning to TRBD1. The length of the CDR3 is 15 residues. CDR1 is SGHTA, CDR2 FQGNSA, per germline. The J segment lost 1 base and the V segment lost 4 bases, leaving 4 bases of the junction unmatched. CDR3 nucleotide sequence: TGTGCCAGCAGCTCTTACAGGGGGCTCCAAGAGACCCAGTACTTC. This encodes CASSSYRGLQETQYF.

This clonotype has at least ten counts. V usage is TRBV21-1 and J usage is TRBJ2-1; the table names TRBD2, a call not compared with the DNA. TRBV21-1 is deemed a pseudogene. This CDR3 region has 15 residues. CDR3 DNA sequence: TGTGCCAGCAGCAGGGGCGGGGGGGCCTACAATGAGCAGTTCTTC. Protein product: CASSRGGGAYNEQFF.

This clonotype was recorded many times. The CDR3 DNA reads as TGTGCCAGCAGTCTCGACAGGTCTTATGGCTACACCTTC. It codes for CASSLDRSYGYTF. The chain joins TRBV7-2 to TRBJ1-2; D is perhaps TRBD1 (6 bases). V gave up 6 bases and J gave up 5 bases, with 13 bases separating them. The CDR3 consists of 13 residues. CDR1 and CDR2 (germline): SGHTA, FQGNSA.

This clonotype appeared many times. The DNA of the CDR3 is TGCGCCAGCAGAGATCCGGGACACACTGAAGCTTTCTTT. Its protein product is CASRDPGHTEAFF. The chain is built from TRBV10-2 and TRBJ1-1; TRBD1 might be the D (5 bases). Germline-derived CDR1 and CDR2 are WSHSY and SAAADI. CDR3 length: 13 residues. The V end was cut by 6 bases, the J end by 3 bases, with 11 bases between.

This clonotype was detected a few times. The chain has TRBV7-2 and TRBJ1-1; D may be TRBD1 (5 bases). Germline V gene data show CDR1 as SGHTA and CDR2 as FQGNSA. Trimming took 3 bases from V and 5 from J, leaving 13 bases between them. This CDR3 spans 14 amino acids. For the CDR3, the DNA is TGTGCCAGCAGCTTTCGAAACAGGAGAACTGAAGCTTTCTTT. Translated: CASSFRNRRTEAFF.

CDR3 DNA sequence: TGTGCCAGCAGTGAGGAGAGGGGGGGCAATCAGCCCCAGCATTTT. Translated: CASSEERGGNQPQHF. The genes are TRBV2 and TRBJ1-5, with D tentatively TRBD1 (6 bases). The CDR3 has 15 amino acids. The ends were cut back, 3 bases at V and 2 bases at J, with 11 bases in the middle. Germline assignment: CDR1 SNHLY and CDR2 FYNNEI.

A word on this clonotype: Possible read error: a much larger clone is one base away. This rearrangement joins TRBV14 to TRBJ2-1; 7 bases line up with TRBD2. The CDR3 is 17 residues long. The V gene end was trimmed by 8 bases and the J gene end by 1 base; junction bases not matched to a gene: 14. From germline, CDR1 is SGHDN and CDR2 FVKESK. The CDR3 nucleotides are TGTGCCAGCGGCCCCCCTGCCGGGACTAATTCCTACAATGAGCAGTTCTTC. This codes for CASGPPAGTNSYNEQFF.

This clonotype has ten or more counts. The rearrangement joins TRBV29-1 to TRBJ2-5, with D perhaps TRBD1 or TRBD2 (5 bases each). V gave up 6 bases and J gave up 1 base, with 18 bases separating them. Germline CDR1 is SQVTM and CDR2 is ANQGSEA. This CDR3 contains 15 residues. In nucleotides, the CDR3 is TGCAGCGTCGCCACGGGACCGCAGATCCAAGAGACCCAGTACTTC. Encoded protein: CSVATGPQIQETQYF.

The sample holds a few counts of this clonotype. This chain joins TRBV4-3 and TRBJ1-5, with D perhaps TRBD1 (6 bases). V lost 0 bases and J 7 bases, leaving 13 bases between the germline ends. Germline V gene lookup returns CDR1 LGHNA and CDR2 YSLEER. The CDR3 runs 15 residues. The CDR3 bases are TGCGCCAGCAGCCAAGACTACAGGGCAAGACAGCCCCAGCATTTT. As protein: CASSQDYRARQPQHF.

The table lists this clonotype with a few counts. The chain links TRBV24-1 to TRBJ2-1; D might be TRBD1 or TRBD2, each matching 6 bases. Near its end, the DNA agrees better with TRBJ2-7, so the J call may be wrong. This CDR3 is 17 amino acids long. From germline, CDR1 is KGHDR and CDR2 SFDVKD. The CDR3 loop is CATSSLSGAGSYNEQYF. CDR3 DNA sequence: TGTGCCACCAGTTCACTGTCGGGGGCCGGCTCCTACAATGAGCAGTACTTC.

This clonotype was seen a few times. This chain connects TRBV2 to TRBJ1-6; 8 positions agree with TRBD1. This CDR3 region has 15 residues. Looked up from germline, CDR1 is SNHLY and CDR2 is FYNNEI. Trimming at V came to 6 bases and at J to 6 bases, leaving 7 bases not matched to a gene. CDR3 in DNA: TGTGCCAGCAGAAGAGACAGGGGAGGTAATTCACCCCTCCACTTT. This translates into CASRRDRGGNSPLHF.

The rearrangement links TRBV28 to TRBJ2-2; 8 nucleotides match TRBD2. Germline V gene lookup returns CDR1 MDHEN and CDR2 SYDVKM. Trimming cost V 4 bases and J 4 bases; bases outside gene matches: 8. The CDR3 runs to 16 residues. CDR3 in amino acids: CASSSPGGKTTGELFF. The CDR3, as DNA: TGTGCCAGCAGTTCCCCGGGGGGGAAGACCACCGGGGAGCTGTTTTTT.

The rearrangement joins TRBV20-1 to TRBJ2-1; 9 bases are a match to TRBD2. The J segment lost 7 bases and the V segment lost 6 bases, leaving 10 bases of the junction unmatched. Germline CDR1 is DFQATT and CDR2 is SNEGSKA (reference sequence). The CDR3 sequence is 14 residues long. The CDR3 coding sequence is TGCAGTGCGGGAGTAAGCGGGGGGAATAATGAGCAGTTCTTC. Translating it yields CSAGVSGGNNEQFF.

This clonotype was found many times. The chain couples TRBV20-1 to TRBJ1-5, with D perhaps matching TRBD1 (5 bases). Trimming took off 2 bases at V and 2 bases at J, with 7 bases between the two ends. Germline-derived CDR1 and CDR2 are DFQATT and SNEGSKA (reference sequence). The CDR3 sequence is 13 residues long. CDR3 protein: CSARPGGNQPQHF. CDR3 bases: TGCAGTGCTAGACCGGGGGGCAATCAGCCCCAGCATTTT.

About this clonotype: A much larger clone lies a single base off, so this may be a read error. The rearrangement joins TRBV7-7 to TRBJ2-1; the D gene is possibly TRBD1 (6 bases). CDR3 size: 15 residues. CDR1 and CDR2 (germline): SSHAT, FNYEAQ (reference sequence). Here the CDR3 reads CASSRGQSSNNEQFF. The CDR3 nucleotides read TGTGCCAGCAGCCGCGGACAGAGCTCCAACAATGAGCAGTTCTTC.

This rearrangement joins TRBV5-5 to TRBJ2-7; 7 bases line up with TRBD1. After removal of 1 base from V and 4 bases from J, the junction contained 8 bases not matched to a gene. CDR1 is SGHKS and CDR2 is YYEKEE in the germline V gene (reference sequence). CDR3 size: 15 residues. As DNA, the CDR3 is TGTGCCAGCAGCTTGTATTCGGGACAGACATACGAGCAGTACTTC. It encodes CASSLYSGQTYEQYF.

This clonotype appeared many times. The V call is TRBV10-2, the J call TRBJ2-5; 9 positions agree with TRBD1. The ends lost 8 bases at V and 5 bases at J; junction bases unmatched: 9. Germline assignment: CDR1 WSHSY and CDR2 SAAADI. The CDR3 consists of 14 residues. In DNA, the CDR3 is TGCGCCAGCCGTTGGACAGGGGCTGGGGAGACCCAGTACTTC. It yields the protein CASRWTGAGETQYF.

This clonotype appeared a few times. CDR3 coding DNA: TGTGCCTGGAGTGTACCTGTTTCGTCTGGGGCCAACGTCCTGACTTTC. Translating it yields CAWSVPVSSGANVLTF. The chain recombines TRBV30 with TRBJ2-6; no reliable D call. The CDR3 spans 16 residues. In germline, CDR1 is GTSNPN, CDR2 SVGIG (reference sequence). V was cut by 0 bases and J by 1 base, with 10 bases left in between.

For this clonotype: A much bigger clone sits one base away, suggesting this may be a read error. The CDR3 region has the DNA TGTGCCAGCAGTACCGCGGCTGGGACAGGGAGGGGTGGCTACACCTTC. Its protein is CASSTAAGTGRGGYTF. The J gene is TRBJ1-2, the V gene TRBV28; TRBD1 agrees at 9 bases. This CDR3 spans 16 amino acids. The J segment lost 7 bases and the V segment lost 5 bases, leaving 14 bases of the junction unmatched. Germline V gene lookup returns CDR1 MDHEN and CDR2 SYDVKM.

This clonotype was found many times. The gene calls are TRBV20-1 and TRBJ2-5; 9 bases line up with TRBD2. Trimming at V came to 2 bases and at J to 7 bases, leaving 8 bases not matched to a gene. From germline, CDR1 is DFQATT and CDR2 SNEGSKA (reference sequence). The length of the CDR3 is 14 residues. This chain's CDR3 is CSARFGGGAGTQYF. CDR3 nucleotide sequence: TGCAGTGCTAGATTCGGCGGGGGGGCTGGGACCCAGTACTTC.